The T cell receptor (beta chain) under discussion was sequenced for a study of shared clonotypes between healthy human individuals. Study results and limitations: The generation probabilities recorded for non-shared clonotypes fell below those of clonotypes shared by all four donors. Read depth was anticipated to influence clonotype sharing among donors.

The method was immunoSEQ multiplex PCR; TCRdb's version includes in-frame clones alone and lacks a portion of them. The data show about 680,000 clones, with around 72% seen just once and about 1.7% held by the top ten. For this clone: Its antigen is still unknown.

The investigators split CD4+ cells into a CD45RA+ naive subset and a CD45RA-negative memory subset. The TCR was taken from a woman aged 30 to 39 in good health. Sequencing used memory CD4+ T cells sorted from blood. Stated subset: CD45RA-negative fraction.

The CDR3 DNA is TGTGCCAGCAGACTCAGGCGGGGAGGCAATCAGCCCCAGCATTTT. Translation: CASRLRRGGNQPQHF. The chain carries TRBV5-8 and TRBJ1-5; unclear D gene. Germline CDR1 and CDR2: SGHTS and YDEGEE. The CDR3 has 15 amino acids. The ends were cut back, 5 bases at V and 2 bases at J, with 14 bases in the middle.